This TCR beta chain was obtained from a study of T cells in Graves' hyperthyroidism and ophthalmopathy. TCR beta CDR3 regions were amplified from RNA. Initially, a first-round RT-PCR of the TCR CDR3 employed the HTBI primer set. TCRdb re-called the multiplex PCR reads through MiXCR, storing one row per CDR3 protein. The data show about 840,000 distinct CDR3 sequences, about two fifths seen once. The CDR3 has 15 residues. With 8 bases removed from V and 0 bases from J, the gap between germline ends came to 14 bases. In germline, CDR1 is LNHDA, CDR2 SQIVND (reference sequence). The sequence derives from a man between 18 and 29 years old with Graves' hyperthyroidism. The chain carries TRBV19 and TRBJ1-5; D perhaps matches TRBD1 (6 bases). Sequenced sample: blood. CDR3 amino acids: CASGRTDPSNQPQHF. The CDR3 nucleotides read TGTGCCAGTGGAAGGACAGATCCTAGCAATCAGCCCCAGCATTTT.